The 10 T cell receptor beta chains below all came from one sample that was sequenced in a study of long-term antiretroviral therapy in people with HIV. Survey-level resolution applied to immunoSEQ assay v3.0. Clones were read by immunoSEQ multiplex PCR, and TCRdb kept only the in-frame ones, dropping some. The sample has tens of thousands of clones; roughly 80% are singletons. Sequenced here: unsorted PBMCs, sampled 0.2 years after starting antiretroviral therapy. The receptors derive from a woman younger than 45 with HIV.

The V gene is TRBV2, the J gene TRBJ1-5; possible D gene TRBD1, 6 bases. With 7 bases removed from V and 0 bases from J, the gap between germline ends came to 13 bases. This CDR3 is 15 amino acids long. Germline CDR1 SNHLY, CDR2 FYNNEI. The CDR3 spells CASKKDSYSNQPQHF. The CDR3 DNA follows: TGTGCCAGCAAAAAGGACAGCTATAGCAATCAGCCCCAGCATTTT.

The V gene is TRBV7-2, the J gene TRBJ2-5; TRBD2 agrees at 11 bases. Germline V gene sequence: CDR1 SGHTA, CDR2 FQGNSA. The CDR3 is 13 amino acids. The ends lost 9 bases at V and 0 bases at J; junction bases unmatched: 0. The CDR3 protein is CASSGGDQETQYF. In DNA form, the CDR3 reads TGTGCCAGTAGCGGGGGGGACCAAGAGACCCAGTACTTC.

The chain carries TRBV27 and TRBJ2-7; D may be TRBD1 (6 bases). The germline V gene encodes CDR1 MNHEY and CDR2 SMNVEV (reference sequence). This CDR3 spans 16 amino acids. The V end lost 5 bases, the J end lost 1 base, and 18 bases lay between the germline ends. CDR3 sequence: CASSPTQGSLSYEQYF. CDR3 coding DNA: TGTGCCAGCAGTCCCACACAGGGCTCCCTTTCCTACGAGCAGTACTTC.

This clone was seen more than once but under ten times. The chain is built from TRBV30 and TRBJ2-7, with D possibly called TRBD1 or TRBD2 (5 bases each). Looked up from germline, CDR1 is GTSNPN and CDR2 is SVGIG (reference sequence). Between the trimmed V and J ends, which lost 5 bases and 2 bases, there was a span of 19 bases. The CDR3 totals 15 residues. The CDR3 coding sequence is TGTGCCTGGGGGGGTGTTAAGGGATCCCCCTACGAGCAGTACTTC. Translating it yields CAWGGVKGSPYEQYF.

This CDR3 reads CASSGRDRGRLGEKLFF. In DNA form, the CDR3 reads TGTGCCAGCAGTGGCCGGGACAGGGGGCGCTTAGGTGAAAAACTGTTTTTT. The chain couples TRBV6-1 to TRBJ1-4; 12 bases align to TRBD1. V trimming: 4 bases; J trimming: 7 bases; junction bases outside the gene matches: 10. Germline CDR1 reads MNHNS; CDR2 reads SASEGT. The CDR3 runs 17 residues.

The rearrangement links TRBV15 to TRBJ2-3; D tentatively reads TRBD1 or TRBD2 (5 bases each). CDR1 is LNHNV and CDR2 is YYDKDF in the germline V gene (reference sequence). The ends were cut back, 9 bases at V and 3 bases at J, with 16 bases in the middle. CDR3 length: 14 amino acids. The CDR3 bases are TGTGCCACGGGAGCAGGGCGGCGGACAGATACGCAGTATTTT. Protein sequence: CATGAGRRTDTQYF. Combining the CDR3 with reference TRBV15 and TRBJ2-3 gives the whole variable domain DAMVIQNPRYQVTQFGKPVTLSCSQTLNHNVMYWYQQKSSQAPKLLFHYYDKDFNNEADTPDNFQSRRPNTSFCFLDIRSPGLGDTAMYLCATGAGRRTDTQYFGPGTRLTVL.

This chain connects TRBV5-6 to TRBJ1-5, with 7 bases aligning to TRBD1. The CDR3 totals 14 residues. V shed 5 bases, J shed 7 bases, and the junction held 9 bases outside the gene matches. Germline CDR1 reads SGHDT; CDR2 reads YYEEEE. This CDR3 is CASSLGQATQPQHF. DNA of the CDR3: TGTGCCAGCAGTCTTGGACAGGCAACGCAGCCCCAGCATTTT.

The gene calls are TRBV2 and TRBJ1-3; D is perhaps TRBD1 (6 bases). The V end lost 3 bases, the J end lost 4 bases, and 13 bases lay between the germline ends. CDR3 length: 15 residues. CDR1 and CDR2 (germline): SNHLY, FYNNEI. DNA for the CDR3: TGTGCCAGCAGTGAGGGGGGCCAAGGAGGAAACACCATATATTTT. Translated: CASSEGGQGGNTIYF.

The chain employs TRBV19 and TRBJ1-3; D remains ambiguous. V was pared by 2 bases and J by 4 bases, with 3 bases between. The CDR3 is made up of 12 amino acids. Germline assignment: CDR1 LNHDA and CDR2 SQIVND (reference sequence). The CDR3 reads CASSILGNTIYF. For the CDR3, the DNA is TGTGCCAGTAGTATACTGGGAAACACCATATATTTT.

The rearrangement uses TRBV6-5 and TRBJ1-6; D unresolved. Trimming pared 0 bases from V and 13 bases from J, leaving 19 bases between. Germline CDR1 is MNHEY and CDR2 is SVGAGI. The CDR3 sequence is 16 residues long. The CDR3 loop reads CASSYSKAHGSLPLHF. The DNA for the CDR3 is TGTGCCAGCAGTTACTCTAAGGCCCACGGAAGTCTTCCCCTCCACTTT.